Listed below are T cell receptor beta chains from one sample, sequenced in a study of blood T cell repertoires in COVID-19. Clones were sequenced by immunoSEQ multiplex PCR, and TCRdb holds only the in-frame ones, with some missing. Of around 130,000 clones in the sample, roughly 83% were seen once. The sequencing sample was made of peripheral blood. Receptors were obtained from a man aged 55 to 70 with acute or convalescent COVID-19. The CDR3 runs from the conserved cysteine through the conserved F or W. A D gene is named only where the DNA matches it firmly. A clone size is listed for some rows: how often the clone was seen (once, few, many), or a class if it is expanded.

d_call: -
clone_size: -
j_call: TRBJ2-3
v_call: TRBV6-5
cdr3_nt: TGTGCCAGCAATCGGGTTCGCACAGATACGCAGTATTTT
cdr3_aa: CASNRVRTDTQYF

d_call: -
clone_size: -
j_call: TRBJ2-7
v_call: TRBV3-1/TRBV3-2
cdr3_nt: TGTGCCAGCAGCCAAGATATAGCGTCCGAGCAGTACTTC
cdr3_aa: CASSQDIASEQYF

d_call: -
clone_size: -
j_call: TRBJ1-1
v_call: TRBV7-3
cdr3_nt: TGTGCCAGCAGCTTAACCACAGAGTACACTGAAGCTTTCTTT
cdr3_aa: CASSLTTEYTEAFF

d_call: -
clone_size: -
j_call: TRBJ1-4
v_call: TRBV5-1
cdr3_nt: TGCGCCAGCAGCCCCCGGGCCCAACTAGGGGAAAAACTGTTTTTT
cdr3_aa: CASSPRAQLGEKLFF

d_call: -
clone_size: once
j_call: TRBJ1-4
v_call: TRBV4-1
cdr3_nt: TGCGCCAGCAGCCAAGCGGGGGGAGATAATGAAAAACTGTTTTTT
cdr3_aa: CASSQAGGDNEKLFF

d_call: -
clone_size: -
j_call: TRBJ2-7
v_call: TRBV15
cdr3_nt: TGTGCCACCAGCAGAGAACGACAGCCGTATTCCTACGAGCAGTACTTC
cdr3_aa: CATSRERQPYSYEQYF

d_call: TRBD1
clone_size: once
j_call: TRBJ2-7
v_call: TRBV19
cdr3_nt: TGTGCCAGTAGTATCCGGGACAGCCCCTACGAGCAGTACTTC
cdr3_aa: CASSIRDSPYEQYF

d_call: TRBD1
clone_size: -
j_call: TRBJ1-4
v_call: TRBV6-5
cdr3_nt: TGTGCCAGCACCTTCACGACAGGGGCGGGTGAAAAACTGTTTTTT
cdr3_aa: CASTFTTGAGEKLFF

d_call: TRBD2
clone_size: -
j_call: TRBJ2-1
v_call: TRBV9
cdr3_nt: TGTGCCAGCAGCGTAGGTCCCGGACTAGCGGGAGGGCCGTCCTACAATGAGCAGTTCTTC
cdr3_aa: CASSVGPGLAGGPSYNEQFF

d_call: -
clone_size: -
j_call: TRBJ1-1
v_call: TRBV19
cdr3_nt: TGTGCCAGTAGTATATTCGGGAACACTGAAGCTTTCTTT
cdr3_aa: CASSIFGNTEAFF

d_call: TRBD1
clone_size: -
j_call: TRBJ1-5
v_call: TRBV19
cdr3_nt: TGTGCTACGGGACAGTCAAATCAGCCCCAGCATTTT
cdr3_aa: CATGQSNQPQHF

d_call: TRBD1
clone_size: -
j_call: TRBJ1-5
v_call: TRBV9
cdr3_nt: TGTGCCAGCAGCGTAACGGCGGACAGGGGGAATCAGCCCCAGCATTTT
cdr3_aa: CASSVTADRGNQPQHF

d_call: TRBD1
clone_size: few
j_call: TRBJ2-2
v_call: TRBV28
cdr3_nt: TGTGCCAGCAGCGGGCCGACAGGGGCCGAGAACACCGGGGAGCTGTTTTTT
cdr3_aa: CASSGPTGAENTGELFF

d_call: -
clone_size: -
j_call: TRBJ2-5
v_call: TRBV5-1
cdr3_nt: TGCGCCAGTAGAACCCGGGGTCATGGTTCCCCAGAGACCCAGTACTTC
cdr3_aa: CASRTRGHGSPETQYF

d_call: -
clone_size: -
j_call: TRBJ2-7
v_call: TRBV5-4
cdr3_nt: TGTGCCAGCAGCTTGGTGCAGGGGGGCGAGCAGTACTTC
cdr3_aa: CASSLVQGGEQYF

d_call: TRBD1
clone_size: -
j_call: TRBJ2-7
v_call: TRBV5-6
cdr3_nt: TGTGCCAGCAGCGTGACAGGGCTATACGAGCAGTACTTC
cdr3_aa: CASSVTGLYEQYF

d_call: -
clone_size: -
j_call: TRBJ2-7
v_call: TRBV5-4
cdr3_nt: TGTGCCAGCAGCTTGGTAACAGGCACCTACGAGCAGTACTTC
cdr3_aa: CASSLVTGTYEQYF

d_call: -
clone_size: -
j_call: TRBJ2-3
v_call: TRBV10-2
cdr3_nt: TGCGCCTCCAGTATGTATCAGGGATCTAAGGTGCAGTATTTT
cdr3_aa: CASSMYQGSKVQYF

d_call: -
clone_size: -
j_call: TRBJ2-3
v_call: TRBV5-1
cdr3_nt: TGCGCCAGCAGCCAAAGCGGGAGCACAGATACGCAGTATTTT
cdr3_aa: CASSQSGSTDTQYF

d_call: TRBD2
clone_size: -
j_call: TRBJ2-5
v_call: TRBV5-4
cdr3_nt: TGTGCCAGCAGCTTGGAGGGCGGGAGCGTTAGAGAGACCCAGTACTTC
cdr3_aa: CASSLEGGSVRETQYF

d_call: TRBD1
clone_size: -
j_call: TRBJ2-2
v_call: TRBV28
cdr3_nt: TGTGCCAGCAGCTATTCCGACAGGGTGTTCGACACCGGGGAGCTGTTTTTT
cdr3_aa: CASSYSDRVFDTGELFF

d_call: TRBD1
clone_size: -
j_call: TRBJ1-2
v_call: TRBV5-1
cdr3_nt: TGCGCCAGCAGCTTGGAGGGGACAGGGGGTGTCTATGGCTACACCTTC
cdr3_aa: CASSLEGTGGVYGYTF

d_call: TRBD1
clone_size: -
j_call: TRBJ1-5
v_call: TRBV19
cdr3_nt: TGTGCCAGTAGTATAGTCGGGACAGCGTATAGCAATCAGCCCCAGCATTTT
cdr3_aa: CASSIVGTAYSNQPQHF

d_call: TRBD1
clone_size: -
j_call: TRBJ1-2
v_call: TRBV9
cdr3_nt: TGTGCCAGCAGCCTGGACAGGGGTACTGGCTACACCTTC
cdr3_aa: CASSLDRGTGYTF

d_call: TRBD2
clone_size: -
j_call: TRBJ2-1
v_call: TRBV6-5
cdr3_nt: TGTGCCAGCAGTTACTCTAGCGGGAGGGCCAATGAGCAGTTCTTC
cdr3_aa: CASSYSSGRANEQFF

d_call: -
clone_size: once
j_call: TRBJ1-1
v_call: TRBV30
cdr3_nt: TGTGCCTGGAGTAATCTGGTGGCGAACACTGAAGCTTTCTTT
cdr3_aa: CAWSNLVANTEAFF

d_call: TRBD1
clone_size: few
j_call: TRBJ1-1
v_call: TRBV7-7
cdr3_nt: TGTGCCAGCAGCCGGGACAGGAACACTGAAGCTTTCTTT
cdr3_aa: CASSRDRNTEAFF

d_call: -
clone_size: few
j_call: TRBJ2-7
v_call: TRBV12-3/TRBV12-4
cdr3_nt: TGTGCCAGCAGTCAACTAGGCTACGAGCAGTACTTC
cdr3_aa: CASSQLGYEQYF

d_call: TRBD1
clone_size: -
j_call: TRBJ1-1
v_call: TRBV24-1
cdr3_nt: TGTGCCACCAGTAGACAGGGGAACACTGAAGCTTTCTTT
cdr3_aa: CATSRQGNTEAFF

d_call: -
clone_size: -
j_call: TRBJ1-2
v_call: TRBV9
cdr3_nt: TGTGCCAGCAGCGTAGTTACAGGCTCATGGAGTGGCTACACCTTC
cdr3_aa: CASSVVTGSWSGYTF

d_call: -
clone_size: few
j_call: TRBJ1-2
v_call: TRBV6-5
cdr3_nt: TGTGCCAGCAGAGTCCTGACAGAGAATTATGGCTACACCTTC
cdr3_aa: CASRVLTENYGYTF

d_call: TRBD1
clone_size: -
j_call: TRBJ1-1
v_call: TRBV5-1
cdr3_nt: TGCGCCAGCAGCCACGACAGGGGAGACACTGAAGCTTTCTTT
cdr3_aa: CASSHDRGDTEAFF

d_call: TRBD2
clone_size: -
j_call: TRBJ2-1
v_call: TRBV6-1
cdr3_nt: TGTGCCAGCAGTGAAGAAGGACTAGCGGGAGTCTATGAGCAGTTCTTC
cdr3_aa: CASSEEGLAGVYEQFF

d_call: -
clone_size: -
j_call: TRBJ2-3
v_call: TRBV28
cdr3_nt: TGTGCCAGCAGTTTTCGCGGCTATAGCACAGATACGCAGTATTTT
cdr3_aa: CASSFRGYSTDTQYF

d_call: -
clone_size: -
j_call: TRBJ1-1
v_call: TRBV30
cdr3_nt: TGTGCCTGGAGTGTTTTAAAAGGGGTTGGTGCTTTCTTT
cdr3_aa: CAWSVLKGVGAFF

d_call: TRBD1
clone_size: -
j_call: TRBJ1-5
v_call: TRBV2
cdr3_nt: TGTGCCAGCACAAGAGACAGGGGTAGCAATCAGCCCCAGCATTTT
cdr3_aa: CASTRDRGSNQPQHF

d_call: TRBD2
clone_size: -
j_call: TRBJ2-4
v_call: TRBV9
cdr3_nt: TGTGCCAGCAGCCAGGGACTAGCGGGAGTTTACAAAAACATTCAGTACTTC
cdr3_aa: CASSQGLAGVYKNIQYF

d_call: -
clone_size: -
j_call: TRBJ1-6
v_call: TRBV9
cdr3_nt: TGTGCCAGCAGCTTAGGACTCGAGGGTTCACCCCTCCACTTT
cdr3_aa: CASSLGLEGSPLHF

d_call: -
clone_size: -
j_call: TRBJ1-3
v_call: TRBV6-5
cdr3_nt: TGTGCCAGCAGTCGTGAGGGTGGAAGGGGAAACACCATATATTTT
cdr3_aa: CASSREGGRGNTIYF

d_call: TRBD2
clone_size: -
j_call: TRBJ2-1
v_call: TRBV28
cdr3_nt: TGTGCCAGCAGCACTGGGACTAGCGGGGACAATGAGCAGTTCTTC
cdr3_aa: CASSTGTSGDNEQFF